This is a list of T cell receptor beta chains from one sample in a study of T cell repertoires in cytomegalovirus infection. TCRdb re-called the reads with MiXCR, one entry per CDR3 protein. The sample includes under 200,000 distinct CDR3 sequences, approximately 17% of them seen just once. Sequencing input: CD8+ T cells from PBMCs. The receptors here all came from a human donor in good health (CMV status not recorded). Some clones in this sample may be carry-over from other donors' samples. CDR3s leave out the opening cysteine and the closing phenylalanine or tryptophan. Rows give clone size only sometimes, using once, few, many, or a class for an expanded clone.

j_call,clone_size,v_call,cdr3_aa
TRBJ2-7,-,TRBV6-2/TRBV6-3,ASSQPYEQY
TRBJ2-1,-,TRBV7-2,ASSLARKSEQF
TRBJ1-2,-,TRBV6-2/TRBV6-3,ASSATGGQDGYT
TRBJ1-3,-,TRBV6-6,ASSYSNGNTIY
TRBJ1-2,-,TRBV7-9,ASSYRQDWAINGYT
TRBJ2-1,few,TRBV7-2,ASSLRGRAISYNEQF
TRBJ1-3,many,TRBV4-2,ASSPVADSSGNTIY
TRBJ2-2,-,TRBV12-3/TRBV12-4,ALSPRTGELF
TRBJ2-1,-,TRBV4-2,ASSPRSGTFYNEQF
TRBJ2-5,-,TRBV6-5,ARSSRSLQETQY
TRBJ2-1,many,TRBV6-1,ASSPGTPAPPNEQF
TRBJ1-1,-,TRBV6-2/TRBV6-3,ASSNTGNMKAF
TRBJ2-1,-,TRBV6-6,ASSYRGLADENEQF
TRBJ2-5,few,TRBV28,ASSFSDDRGWQETQY
TRBJ2-3,few,TRBV7-6,ASSLGREDTQY
TRBJ2-1,many,TRBV18,ASSPEGPSSYNEQF
TRBJ2-1,few,TRBV7-6,ASSPSGGPYNEQF
TRBJ2-7,few,TRBV15,ATSSSGGQPYEQY
TRBJ2-3,many,TRBV7-2,ASSLERPSTDTQY
TRBJ2-7,once,TRBV2,ASKGAARGHYEQY
TRBJ2-7,few,TRBV10-3,AISESTSGTYEQY
TRBJ2-3,many,TRBV7-2,ASSPAQGTDTQY
TRBJ2-2,-,TRBV7-2,ASSPPFLALNTGELF
TRBJ1-1,-,TRBV6-2/TRBV6-3,ASSAMASEAF
TRBJ2-7,-,TRBV6-2/TRBV6-3,ASSYGKYEQY
TRBJ2-2,few,TRBV7-9,ASSLGRTGMNTGELF
TRBJ1-1,few,TRBV25-1,ASSEFDGVPEAF
TRBJ2-5,few,TRBV7-9,ASSPPVQETQY
TRBJ2-7,-,TRBV28,ASSFDRYEQY
TRBJ2-1,-,TRBV2,ASSGGPGSYNEQF
TRBJ1-1,-,TRBV7-6,ASSSRGPMNTEAF
TRBJ2-1,-,TRBV6-2/TRBV6-3,ASSYGPDHEQF
TRBJ2-7,-,TRBV20-1,SWGVGSRSYEQY
TRBJ1-3,-,TRBV14,ASSHGAGNTIY
TRBJ2-5,-,TRBV12-3/TRBV12-4,ASSPHPHRGWKTQY
TRBJ1-2,once,TRBV20-1,SARDSGTGYGYT
TRBJ1-1,few,TRBV20-1,SAPVRTSTSSEAF
TRBJ2-1,few,TRBV7-9,ASITSGYYNEQF
TRBJ2-5,-,TRBV6-2/TRBV6-3,ASSRWRAGQETQY
TRBJ2-2,once,TRBV6-8,ASRALGVTGELF
TRBJ2-5,few,TRBV15,ATSRGTQETQY
TRBJ2-5,-,TRBV28,ASSLYRELQETQY
TRBJ2-1,few,TRBV7-2,ATGLAYNEQF
TRBJ1-2,-,TRBV13,ASSSDGRGQYYGYT
TRBJ1-1,few,TRBV12-3/TRBV12-4,ASTPGPGAEAF